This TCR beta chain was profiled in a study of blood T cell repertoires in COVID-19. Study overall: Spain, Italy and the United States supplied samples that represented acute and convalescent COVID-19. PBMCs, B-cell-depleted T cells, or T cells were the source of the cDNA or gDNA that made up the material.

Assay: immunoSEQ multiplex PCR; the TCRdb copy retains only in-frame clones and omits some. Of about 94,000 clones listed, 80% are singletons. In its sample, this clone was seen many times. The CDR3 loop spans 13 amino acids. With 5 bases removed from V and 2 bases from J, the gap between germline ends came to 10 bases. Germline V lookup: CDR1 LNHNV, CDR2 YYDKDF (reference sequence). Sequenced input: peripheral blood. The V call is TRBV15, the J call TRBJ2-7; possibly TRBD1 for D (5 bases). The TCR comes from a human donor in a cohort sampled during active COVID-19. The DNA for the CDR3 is TGTGCCACCAGCGCAGGGTCGACCTACGAGCAGTACTTC. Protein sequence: CATSAGSTYEQYF.